The 19 T cell receptor beta chains given below trace back to one sample, sequenced in a study of OX40 agonist ivuxolimab in advanced cancers. TCRdb keeps only in-frame clones here, not all; method: immunoSEQ multiplex PCR. The table includes about 100,000 clones, less than 90% detected once. The sample consisted of CD4+ or CD8+ T cells sorted from blood, taken in a trial of the OX40 agonist ivuxolimab. These receptors all come from an adult with an advanced solid tumor such as melanoma, head and neck, liver or kidney cancer.

The chain is built from TRBV7-2 and TRBJ1-1, with TRBD1 matching 7 bases. V was clipped by 0 bases and J by 11 bases; unmatched bases: 9. The germline gives CDR1 SGHTA, CDR2 FQGNSA. This CDR3 is 14 amino acids long. CDR3 sequence: CASSLAGGAGMAFF. The CDR3 bases are TGTGCCAGCAGCTTAGCAGGGGGCGCGGGGATGGCTTTCTTT.

The chain uses TRBV7-2 and TRBJ2-5, with 8 bases aligning to TRBD2. CDR1 is SGHTA, CDR2 FQGNSA, per germline. Trimming took 7 bases from V and 5 from J; bases not matched to a gene: 6. The CDR3 extends over 13 amino acids. CDR3 nucleotides: TGTGCCAGCACTAGAGCGGGAGCGGAGACCCAGTACTTC. Translation gives CASTRAGAETQYF.

The chain couples TRBV30 to TRBJ2-3; TRBD1 might be the D (6 bases). The CDR3 runs 13 residues. CDR1 is GTSNPN, CDR2 SVGIG, per germline (reference sequence). Trimming took 5 bases from V and 6 from J, leaving 15 bases between them. CDR3 sequence: CAWAGTSWDTQYF. CDR3 bases: TGTGCCTGGGCCGGGACAAGCTGGGATACGCAGTATTTT.

V and J are TRBV19 and TRBJ2-3; perhaps TRBD2 as D (5 bases). This CDR3 spans 11 amino acids. Germline V lookup: CDR1 LNHDA, CDR2 SQIVND (reference sequence). Trimming cost V 3 bases and J 9 bases, with 7 bases left between them. The CDR3 here is CASSMGGTQYF. CDR3 bases: TGTGCCAGTAGTATGGGCGGGACGCAGTATTTT.

The rearrangement links TRBV30 to TRBJ2-2; 8 bases line up with TRBD1. Per the germline V gene, CDR1 is GTSNPN and CDR2 is SVGIG (reference sequence). Germline trimming cut 0 bases from V and 3 bases from J; bases unmatched to any gene: 9. The CDR3 runs 17 residues. CDR3 residues: CAWSVARTGIYTGELFF. In DNA form, the CDR3 reads TGTGCCTGGAGTGTAGCCCGGACAGGGATTTACACCGGGGAGCTGTTTTTT.

The chain links TRBV7-9 to TRBJ2-5; TRBD2 matches 8 bases. The J segment lost 4 bases and the V segment lost 6 bases, leaving 10 bases of the junction unmatched. Germline V CDR1 and CDR2: SEHNR, FQNEAQ (reference sequence). The CDR3 spans 15 residues. As DNA, the CDR3 is TGTGCCAGCAGTTTGGACGGGGGGGCGGTAGAGACCCAGTACTTC. Translated, it gives CASSLDGGAVETQYF.

The chain combines TRBV7-3 with TRBJ1-1; D remains unclear. The CDR3 is made up of 13 amino acids. V gave up 1 base and J gave up 3 bases, with 6 bases separating them. Germline V gene lookup returns CDR1 SGHTA and CDR2 FQGTGA. The CDR3 loop reads CASSLRGDTEAFF. Here the CDR3 DNA reads TGTGCCAGCAGCTTAAGGGGAGACACTGAAGCTTTCTTT.

This clone has just one count. The chain joins TRBV7-9 to TRBJ2-2; 12 bases align to TRBD2. After removal of 8 bases from V and 4 bases from J, the junction contained 8 bases not matched to a gene. This CDR3 comprises 16 residues. Germline V lookup: CDR1 SEHNR, CDR2 FQNEAQ (reference sequence). The chain's CDR3 is CASLPGLAGPTGELFF. CDR3 bases: TGTGCCAGCCTCCCGGGACTAGCGGGTCCCACCGGGGAGCTGTTTTTT.

The chain links TRBV7-9 to TRBJ2-5; tentatively, D is TRBD2 (6 bases). Germline loops: CDR1 SEHNR, CDR2 FQNEAQ (reference sequence). The CDR3 runs 12 residues. Trimming cost V 3 bases and J 10 bases, with 12 bases left between them. CDR3: CASSFIGGDQYF. As DNA, the CDR3 is TGTGCCAGCAGCTTTATTGGAGGGGACCAGTACTTC.

This clone is a singleton in its sample. J is TRBJ2-3 and V is TRBV7-9, with 8 bases fitting TRBD1. The CDR3 is made up of 15 amino acids. With V trimmed by 1 base and J by 6 bases, 6 bases remained unmatched. CDR1 is SEHNR and CDR2 is FQNEAQ in the germline V gene (reference sequence). The CDR3 DNA reads TGTGCCAGCAGCTTAGGAGGCAGGGGGCTTGATACGCAGTATTTT. It translates to CASSLGGRGLDTQYF.

This chain uses TRBV11-1 with TRBJ1-1; D gene ambiguous. Germline values: CDR1 SGHAT, CDR2 FQDESV (reference sequence). V was shortened by 3 bases and J by 5 bases, with 19 bases between the two germline ends. The CDR3 sequence is 16 residues long. Written as DNA, the CDR3 is TGTGCCAGCAGCTTTGGCCGGGTAAGTAGAAAGACTGAAGCTTTCTTT. Translation: CASSFGRVSRKTEAFF.

V usage is TRBV19 and J usage is TRBJ1-5; possibly TRBD1 for D (5 bases). Trimming cost V 1 base and J 4 bases, with 11 bases left between them. The CDR3 extends over 15 amino acids. CDR1 is LNHDA and CDR2 is SQIVND in the germline V gene (reference sequence). CDR3: CASSIVQGDNQPQHF. The CDR3 nucleotides read TGTGCCAGTAGTATAGTCCAGGGAGATAATCAGCCCCAGCATTTT. The full variable domain, rest sourced from reference TRBV19 and TRBJ1-5, is DGGITQSPKYLFRKEGQNVTLSCEQNLNHDAMYWYRQDPGQGLRLIYYSQIVNDFQKGDIAEGYSVSREKKESFPLTVTSAQKNPTAFYLCASSIVQGDNQPQHFGDGTRLSIL.

The chain combines TRBV18 with TRBJ2-5; D uncertain. Trimming removed 3 bases at V and 5 bases at J, with 13 bases between. From germline, CDR1 is KGHSH and CDR2 LQKENI. The CDR3 extends over 14 amino acids. The CDR3, as DNA: TGTGCCAGCTCACCGTCGCGGTCCCTGGAGACCCAGTACTTC. Translation gives CASSPSRSLETQYF. The variable domain in full, with the rest retrieved from reference TRBV18 and TRBJ2-5, is NAGVMQNPRHLVRRRGQEARLRCSPMKGHSHVYWYRQLPEEGLKFMVYLQKENIIDESGMPKERFSAEFPKEGPSILRIQQVVRGDSAAYFCASSPSRSLETQYFGPGTRLLVL.

This CDR3 reads CASSRDGGQPQHF. The CDR3 coding sequence is TGTGCCAGCAGCAGGGACGGGGGCCAGCCCCAGCATTTT. The chain joins TRBV5-8 to TRBJ1-5, with TRBD1 as a possible D gene (6 bases). Germline lookup yields CDR1 SGHTS and CDR2 YDEGEE. CDR3 size: 13 residues. Trimming removed 4 bases at V and 7 bases at J, with 12 bases between.

The chain uses TRBV19 and TRBJ1-5, with 11 bases lining up with TRBD1. V shed 5 bases, J shed 6 bases, and the junction held 3 bases outside the gene matches. The CDR3 is 14 amino acids. Germline V gene data show CDR1 as LNHDA and CDR2 as SQIVND (reference sequence). The CDR3 region is CASSSDRGLQPQHF. The CDR3 bases are TGTGCCAGTAGTTCGGACAGGGGGCTTCAGCCCCAGCATTTT.

On this clone itself: Mismatch with germline at one junction end may stem from a read error. V is TRBV7-7 and J is TRBJ1-1, with TRBD1 matching over 7 bases. The CDR3 has 16 residues. Germline V gene data show CDR1 as SSHAT and CDR2 as FNYEAQ (reference sequence). As DNA, the CDR3 is TGTGCTAGCAGCTTAGGAAGACAGGGCCCGAACACTGAAGCTTTCTTT. Translated, it gives CASSLGRQGPNTEAFF.

The rearrangement links TRBV4-2 to TRBJ2-7; possibly TRBD1 for D (6 bases). Germline loops: CDR1 LGHNA, CDR2 YNFKEQ. This CDR3 contains 17 residues. Trimming stripped 0 bases from V and 3 bases from J, with 18 bases between. CDR3 residues: CASSQESRGTLNYEQYF. The CDR3 bases are TGTGCCAGCAGCCAAGAGAGTAGGGGGACCCTTAACTACGAGCAGTACTTC.

For this clone: The junction does not match germline at one end; this may be a read error. J is TRBJ2-1 and V is TRBV7-3; D might be TRBD1 (7 bases). Germline V lookup: CDR1 SGHTA, CDR2 FQGTGA. The CDR3 totals 16 residues. The CDR3 DNA reads TGTGCCAGCAGCATAACAGGGGACTCCTCCTACAATGAGCAGTTCTTC. This encodes CASSITGDSSYNEQFF.

The chain recombines TRBV10-3 with TRBJ2-1; 11 bases align to TRBD1. In germline, CDR1 is ENHRY, CDR2 SYGVKD. The V segment lost 0 bases and the J segment 8 bases; nucleotides outside the gene matches: 6. CDR3 length equals 16 residues. The CDR3 spells CAISESDRGRIHEQFF. DNA for the CDR3: TGTGCCATCAGTGAGTCGGACAGGGGGCGCATCCATGAGCAGTTCTTC.